This T cell receptor beta chain was sequenced during a study of monozygotic twins with inflammatory bowel disease. TCRdb re-called the 5' RACE reads, yielding one record per CDR3 amino acid sequence without DNA. This sample's clone table lists fewer than 350,000 distinct CDR3 sequences. Germline V gene data show CDR1 as SGHRS and CDR2 as YFSETQ. The CDR3 runs 14 residues. The clonotype was recovered from a human donor with ulcerative colitis or Crohn's disease, or a healthy co-twin of an affected twin (not recorded which). The J gene is TRBJ1-4, the V gene TRBV5-1; there is no DNA to check the TCRdb D call of TRBD1. What was sequenced was blood. The CDR3 loop is CASSRGETNEKLFF. The whole variable domain, filled in from reference TRBV5-1 and TRBJ1-4, reads KAGVTQTPRYLIKTRGQQVTLSCSPISGHRSVSWYQQTPGQGLQFLFEYFSETQRNKGNFPGRFSGRQFSNSRSEMNVSTLELGDSALYLCASSRGETNEKLFFGSGTQLSVL.